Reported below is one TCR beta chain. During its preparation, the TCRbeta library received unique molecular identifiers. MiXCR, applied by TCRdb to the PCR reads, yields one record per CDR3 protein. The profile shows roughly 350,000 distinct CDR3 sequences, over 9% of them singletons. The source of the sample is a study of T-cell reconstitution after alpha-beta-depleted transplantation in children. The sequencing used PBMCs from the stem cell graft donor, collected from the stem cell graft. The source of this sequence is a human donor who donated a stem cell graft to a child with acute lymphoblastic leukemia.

The CDR3 spells CATSTLAGVIGTSTDTQYF. In DNA form, the CDR3 reads TGTGCCACCAGCACACTAGCGGGAGTTATCGGGACGTCGACAGATACGCAGTATTTT. This sequence joins TRBV15 and TRBJ2-3; 11 bases map to TRBD2. The V segment lost 4 bases and the J segment 3 bases; nucleotides outside the gene matches: 15. There are 19 residues in the CDR3. Germline loops: CDR1 LNHNV, CDR2 YYDKDF (reference sequence).